These T cell receptor beta chains were read from a single sample in a study of CD8+ T cells in alopecia areata. Libraries were prepared by immunoSEQ multiplex PCR; TCRdb keeps only in-frame clonotypes and omits some of them. Among more than 200,000 clones, roughly 44% were seen once, and the ten largest hold roughly 2.8%. The specimen was CD4+ T cells sorted from blood, collected at roughly week 38, from a patient treated with tofacitinib. The source of these receptors is a human donor with alopecia areata. Each CDR3 is given with its conserved first and last residue. Each record gives: V gene, clone size, CDR3 length, J gene, D gene, CDR3 DNA, CDR3 protein. D genes are given only for firm matches. Part of the rows lack a size; the others show once, few, many or a class for expanded clones.

TRBV5-1	once	15	TRBJ1-5	TRBD1	TGCGCCAGCAGCTTGGGGGGACAGGTCGGCCAGCCCCAGCATTTT	CASSLGGQVGQPQHF
TRBV10-3	few	13	TRBJ2-1	.	TGTGCCATCAGTGACCGGTCTATTCACCGGCAGTTCTTC	CAISDRSIHRQFF
TRBV7-9	many	14	TRBJ2-7	TRBD1	TGTGCCAGCAACCCCGGGACAGGCCTATACGAGCAGTACTTC	CASNPGTGLYEQYF
TRBV15	.	15	TRBJ2-1	.	TGTGCCACCAGCCCCCAGGGGCGGGGATACAATGAGCAGTTCTTC	CATSPQGRGYNEQFF
TRBV29-1	.	15	TRBJ2-2	TRBD2	TGCAGCGTTAAACTAGCGGGTTCGAACACCGGGGAGCTGTTTTTT	CSVKLAGSNTGELFF
TRBV6-1	once	12	TRBJ1-1	.	TGTGCCAGCAGTTTGGCGAACACTGAAGCTTTCTTT	CASSLANTEAFF
TRBV7-2	.	14	TRBJ2-7	.	TGTGCCAGCAGCTTAACAAACGGGAACTACGAGCAGTACTTC	CASSLTNGNYEQYF
TRBV27	few	16	TRBJ1-2	TRBD1	TGTGCCAGCAGTGCCGGGACAGGGGGTCTCAGGAGTGGCTACACCTTC	CASSAGTGGLRSGYTF
TRBV5-1	.	12	TRBJ2-1	.	TGCGCCAGCAGCTTGCCCCAGGGAGAGCAGTTCTTC	CASSLPQGEQFF
TRBV25-1	few	14	TRBJ1-2	.	TGTGCCAGCAGTGAGGGGCAGGGCATATATGGCTACACCTTC	CASSEGQGIYGYTF
TRBV7-2	few	15	TRBJ1-2	TRBD1	TGTGCCAGCAGCCCCGGACAGGACGTATGGGATGGCTACACCTTC	CASSPGQDVWDGYTF
TRBV27	.	13	TRBJ1-1	TRBD1	TGTGCCAGCCTAGGGGGCGTGAACACTGAAGCTTTCTTT	CASLGGVNTEAFF
TRBV30	.	14	TRBJ1-3	.	TGTGCCTGGAGTGGGGGTAACTCTGGAAACACCATATATTTT	CAWSGGNSGNTIYF
TRBV18	few	16	TRBJ2-7	TRBD2	TGTGCCAGCTCACCATCCGACTCTCTGGGAGGGGCCGAGCAGTACTTC	CASSPSDSLGGAEQYF
TRBV7-3	.	18	TRBJ2-1	.	TGTGCCAGCAGCTTAACAGGGGGGGCACAGAGCTCCTACAATGAGCAGTTCTTC	CASSLTGGAQSSYNEQFF
TRBV2	.	16	TRBJ1-1	.	TGTGCCACAAAGCCCGTTGGGGGAGGAGTATCCACTGAAGCTTTCTTT	CATKPVGGGVSTEAFF
TRBV29-1	.	11	TRBJ2-5	.	TGCAGCGTTGGGTATGCTGGAGCCCAGTACTTC	CSVGYAGAQYF
TRBV28	.	17	TRBJ2-7	.	TGTGCCAGCAGTTTATCTCGGTGGGGTACTAAGGGCCTCGAGCAGTACTTC	CASSLSRWGTKGLEQYF
TRBV5-1	.	15	TRBJ1-1	.	TGCGCCAGCAGCTGGGGGCACGGCGAGAACACTGAAGCTTTCTTT	CASSWGHGENTEAFF
TRBV7-2	.	14	TRBJ2-7	TRBD1	TGTGCCAGCAGCCTCAGACAGGGACGTCTCGAGCAGTACTTC	CASSLRQGRLEQYF
TRBV29-1	.	13	TRBJ1-2	TRBD1	TGCAGCCACAGGGGGGAAACTAACTATGGCTACACCTTC	CSHRGETNYGYTF
TRBV29-1	.	13	TRBJ1-4	.	TGCAGCGTTGAGACAGGCTCTAATGAAAAACTGTTTTTT	CSVETGSNEKLFF
TRBV6-5	.	15	TRBJ2-6	.	TGTGCCAGCAGTTACTTCGGAACTGGGGCCAACGTCCTGACTTTC	CASSYFGTGANVLTF
TRBV29-1	.	13	TRBJ2-1	.	TGCAGCGTTGGGGACCCAAGAGGCAATGAGCAGTTCTTC	CSVGDPRGNEQFF